Listed below are T cell receptor beta chains from one sample, sequenced in a study of Ad26.COV2.S vaccination and SARS-CoV-2 variants. Assay: immunoSEQ multiplex PCR; the TCRdb copy retains only in-frame clones and omits some. The sample includes about 350,000 clones, 80% to 90% of them seen just once. The sequencing used peripheral blood, collected in a trial of Ad26.COV2.S vaccine versus placebo. The receptors come from a person aged 18-65 years who received the Ad26.COV2.S COVID-19 vaccine or a placebo. Both conserved end residues are part of each CDR3. A D gene is named only where the DNA matches it firmly. Clone size is given for some rows only: seen once, a few or many times, or a class if the clone is expanded.

cdr3_nt: TGCGCCAGCAGCCAAGATCAGGGGGGAGATACGCAGTATTTT
cdr3_aa: CASSQDQGGDTQYF
d_call: .
j_call: TRBJ2-3
clone_size: .
v_call: TRBV4-3

cdr3_nt: TGCGCCAGCAGCCAAGCCGGAAGTGGGGACAATGAGCAGTTCTTC
cdr3_aa: CASSQAGSGDNEQFF
d_call: .
j_call: TRBJ2-1
clone_size: once
v_call: TRBV4-1

cdr3_nt: TGCGCCAGCAGCCCGGGACTAGCGGGGGGGACCGGTAGGTACGAGCAGTACTTC
cdr3_aa: CASSPGLAGGTGRYEQYF
d_call: TRBD2
j_call: TRBJ2-7
clone_size: few
v_call: TRBV10-1

cdr3_nt: TGTGCCAGCTCCCGGGGGGCGGATCTCGAGCAGTACTTC
cdr3_aa: CASSRGADLEQYF
d_call: .
j_call: TRBJ2-7
clone_size: .
v_call: TRBV18

cdr3_nt: TGTGCCAGCAGCCAACGTCCAGCGGGACAAGCCTACAATGAGCAGTTCTTC
cdr3_aa: CASSQRPAGQAYNEQFF
d_call: .
j_call: TRBJ2-1
clone_size: .
v_call: TRBV4-2

cdr3_nt: TGCGCCAGCAGCCAAGATGTAGCGAACACTGAAGCTTTCTTT
cdr3_aa: CASSQDVANTEAFF
d_call: .
j_call: TRBJ1-1
clone_size: once
v_call: TRBV4-3

cdr3_nt: TGTGCCAGCGGGCCTCGACAGGGATTAAATGGCTACACCTTC
cdr3_aa: CASGPRQGLNGYTF
d_call: TRBD1
j_call: TRBJ1-2
clone_size: .
v_call: TRBV9

cdr3_nt: TGCGCCAGCAGCCAAGGACAGGGGGCGCCGGTCAATGAGCAGTTCTTC
cdr3_aa: CASSQGQGAPVNEQFF
d_call: TRBD1
j_call: TRBJ2-1
clone_size: once
v_call: TRBV4-1

cdr3_nt: TGTGCCAGCAGTATTTGGACAGGGGTGGAGACCCAGTACTTC
cdr3_aa: CASSIWTGVETQYF
d_call: TRBD1
j_call: TRBJ2-5
clone_size: .
v_call: TRBV28

cdr3_nt: TGTGCCAGCAGGGGGGGCGAAAAACTGTTTTTT
cdr3_aa: CASRGGEKLFF
d_call: .
j_call: TRBJ1-4
clone_size: .
v_call: TRBV28

cdr3_nt: TGTGCCAGCAGCTTGGGGACTAGTAACTACGAGCAGTACTTC
cdr3_aa: CASSLGTSNYEQYF
d_call: TRBD2
j_call: TRBJ2-7
clone_size: once
v_call: TRBV7-8

cdr3_nt: TGTGCCAGCAGGCGTACATTCGGGGCTTCTCACGACTATGGCTACACCTTC
cdr3_aa: CASRRTFGASHDYGYTF
d_call: .
j_call: TRBJ1-2
clone_size: .
v_call: TRBV7-9